This T cell receptor (beta chain) was recorded in a study of blood T cell repertoires in COVID-19. The overall study: Some COVID-19 samples were acute and others convalescent; all came from the United States, Italy and Spain. Nucleic acid was either cDNA or gDNA, and it came from T cells, B-cell-depleted T cells, or PBMCs.

The CDR3 is made up of 17 amino acids. The trim removed 5 bases at V and 0 bases at J, leaving 6 bases unmatched. The germline V gene encodes CDR1 MDHEN and CDR2 SYDVKM. Authors' processing steps: Estimation of nucleated cell counts relied on the amplification of reference gene primers. Assay used: immunoSEQ multiplex PCR; TCRdb lists only in-frame clones, some missing. V and J calls and clone size are as listed in that table; D and trimming were resolved from the DNA. The sample carries approximately 82,000 clones, 70% to 90% recorded once. The chain carries TRBV28 and TRBJ2-1; TRBD2 matches 11 bases. The receptor comes from a human donor in a cohort sampled during active COVID-19. Sequenced input: peripheral blood. This CDR3 is CASSLLAGGNSYNEQFF. Here the CDR3 DNA reads TGTGCCAGCAGTCTCCTAGCGGGGGGAAACTCCTACAATGAGCAGTTCTTC.